The clone carrying this T cell receptor beta chain was recorded only once. Some clones are missing from TCRdb's copy, which holds only in-frame ones; the method was immunoSEQ multiplex PCR. The sample shows about 13,000 clones, under 95% of them seen only once. The sample comes from a study of blood T cell repertoires in COVID-19. The specimen sequenced was peripheral blood. This sequence originates from a human donor in a cohort sampled during active COVID-19.

This CDR3 is CASFKRGLGQPQHF. CDR3 bases: TGTGCCAGTTTTAAGAGGGGGTTAGGCCAGCCCCAGCATTTT. The chain links TRBV19 to TRBJ1-5; a weak D match, TRBD1 (6 bases). V lost 8 bases and J lost 7, with 18 bases in between. Germline lookup yields CDR1 LNHDA and CDR2 SQIVND (reference sequence). This CDR3 comprises 14 residues.